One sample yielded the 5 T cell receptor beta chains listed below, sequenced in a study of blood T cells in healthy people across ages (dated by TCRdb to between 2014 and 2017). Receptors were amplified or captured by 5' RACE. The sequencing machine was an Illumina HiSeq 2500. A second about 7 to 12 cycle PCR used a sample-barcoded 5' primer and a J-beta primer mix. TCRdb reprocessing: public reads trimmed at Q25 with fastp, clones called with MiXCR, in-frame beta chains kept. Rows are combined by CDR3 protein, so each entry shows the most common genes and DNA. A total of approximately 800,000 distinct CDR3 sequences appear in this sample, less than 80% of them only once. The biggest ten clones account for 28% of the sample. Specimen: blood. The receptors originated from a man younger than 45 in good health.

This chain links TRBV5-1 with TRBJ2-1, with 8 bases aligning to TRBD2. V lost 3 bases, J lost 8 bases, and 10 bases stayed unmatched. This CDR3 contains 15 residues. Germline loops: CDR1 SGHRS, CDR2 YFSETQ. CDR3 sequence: CASSSGGGLDHEQFF. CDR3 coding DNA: TGCGCCAGCAGCTCGGGGGGGGGACTTGACCATGAGCAGTTCTTC.

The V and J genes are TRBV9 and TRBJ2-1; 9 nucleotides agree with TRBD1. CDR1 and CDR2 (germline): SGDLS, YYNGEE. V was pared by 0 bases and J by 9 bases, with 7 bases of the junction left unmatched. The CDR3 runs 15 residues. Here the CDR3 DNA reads TGTGCCAGCAGCGTAGGGGGGACAGGGTTCCTTGAGCAGTTCTTC. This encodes CASSVGGTGFLEQFF.

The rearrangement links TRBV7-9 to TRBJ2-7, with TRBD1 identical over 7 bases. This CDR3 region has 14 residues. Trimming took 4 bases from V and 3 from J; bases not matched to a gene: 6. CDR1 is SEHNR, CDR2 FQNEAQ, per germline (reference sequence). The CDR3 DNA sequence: TGTGCCAGCAGCTCGGGACAGACCCTCTACGAGCAGTACTTC. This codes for CASSSGQTLYEQYF. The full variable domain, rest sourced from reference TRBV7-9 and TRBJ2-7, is DTGVSQNPRHKITKRGQNVTFRCDPISEHNRLYWYRQTLGQGPEFLTYFQNEAQLEKSRLLSDRFSAERPKGSFSTLEIQRTEQGDSAMYLCASSSGQTLYEQYFGPGTRLTVT.

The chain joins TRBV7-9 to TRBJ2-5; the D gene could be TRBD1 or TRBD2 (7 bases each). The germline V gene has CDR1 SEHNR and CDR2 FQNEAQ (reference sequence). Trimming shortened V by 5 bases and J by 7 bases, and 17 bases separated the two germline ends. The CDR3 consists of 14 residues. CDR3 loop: CASSAGDSLGTQYF. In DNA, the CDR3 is TGTGCCAGCAGCGCGGGGGACAGCCTCGGGACCCAGTACTTC. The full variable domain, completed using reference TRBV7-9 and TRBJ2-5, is DTGVSQNPRHKITKRGQNVTFRCDPISEHNRLYWYRQTLGQGPEFLTYFQNEAQLEKSRLLSDRFSAERPKGSFSTLEIQRTEQGDSAMYLCASSAGDSLGTQYFGPGTRLLVL.

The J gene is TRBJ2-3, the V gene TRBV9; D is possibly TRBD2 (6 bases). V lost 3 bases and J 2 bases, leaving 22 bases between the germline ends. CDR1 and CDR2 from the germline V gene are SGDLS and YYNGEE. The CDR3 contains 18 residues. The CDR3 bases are TGTGCCAGCAGCGCTTCGCTGGGCGGGGCCCACTTCACAGATACGCAGTATTTT. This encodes CASSASLGGAHFTDTQYF.